This T cell receptor beta chain was recorded in a study of T-cell memory formation after mild COVID-19. Overall study results and limits: Shrinking CD4+ clones were chiefly CM and EM; CD8+ ones were chiefly EMRA.

Germline V CDR1 and CDR2: SGHRS, YFSETQ. Trimming removed 0 bases from V and 7 bases from J; junction bases left unmatched: 6. The CDR3 sequence is 15 residues long. From 5'RACE with constant-segment primers came TCR alpha and TCR beta cDNA libraries that carried sample barcodes and UMIs. TCRdb re-derived calls from the 5' RACE reads in MiXCR, one entry per CDR3 protein. The sample holds 120,000 to 150,000 distinct CDR3 sequences, less than 20% seen once. This clonotype was seen a handful of times. Its cognate antigen is unknown. The sample consisted of PBMCs or a T cell subset sorted from them (not recorded which). This clonotype was obtained from an adult woman who had mild COVID-19 (a few samples of this study predate the infection). Cell type and time point are not known. The genes are TRBV5-1 and TRBJ2-3; 9 nucleotides agree with TRBD2. CDR3 nucleotides: TGCGCCAGCAGCTTGGATGCGGGAGGGCCAAATACGCAGTATTTT. Translating gives CASSLDAGGPNTQYF.